The entry below gives a single T cell receptor (beta chain) sequence along with its context. The antigen remains unidentified. The data were obtained in a study of OX40 agonist ivuxolimab in advanced cancers. Study details: Patients received ivuxolimab, an agonistic anti-OX40 (CD134) antibody. Study results and caveats: Blood T cells, both CD4+ and CD8+, expanded clonally by week 6 at 0.1 to 3.0 mg/kg.

In germline, CDR1 is MDHEN, CDR2 SYDVKM. The CDR3 contains 14 residues. V was cut by 5 bases and J by 10 bases, with 15 bases left in between. Using immunoSEQ multiplex PCR, the repertoire was profiled, and TCRdb retains in-frame clones only, with some absent. This sample has around 80,000 clones, with roughly four fifths found just once. V and J are TRBV28 and TRBJ1-6, with D possibly matching TRBD1 (6 bases). Sequencing used CD4+ or CD8+ T cells sorted from blood, obtained in a trial of the OX40 agonist ivuxolimab. The receptor was isolated from an adult with an advanced solid tumor such as melanoma, head and neck, liver or kidney cancer. The CDR3 loop reads CASSPGTFRSPLHF. The CDR3 DNA reads TGTGCCAGCAGTCCCGGGACATTCAGGTCACCCCTCCACTTT.